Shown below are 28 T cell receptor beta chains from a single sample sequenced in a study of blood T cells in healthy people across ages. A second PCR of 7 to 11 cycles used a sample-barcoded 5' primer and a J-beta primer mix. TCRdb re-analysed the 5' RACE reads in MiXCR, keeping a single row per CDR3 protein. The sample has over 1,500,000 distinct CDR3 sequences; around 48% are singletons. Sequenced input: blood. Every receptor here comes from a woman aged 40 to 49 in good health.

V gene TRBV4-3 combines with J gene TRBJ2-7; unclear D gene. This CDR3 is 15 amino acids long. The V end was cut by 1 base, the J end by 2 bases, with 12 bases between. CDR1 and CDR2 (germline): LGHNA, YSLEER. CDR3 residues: CASSQVLQATYEQYF. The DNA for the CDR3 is TGCGCCAGCAGCCAAGTATTGCAGGCTACCTACGAGCAGTACTTC.

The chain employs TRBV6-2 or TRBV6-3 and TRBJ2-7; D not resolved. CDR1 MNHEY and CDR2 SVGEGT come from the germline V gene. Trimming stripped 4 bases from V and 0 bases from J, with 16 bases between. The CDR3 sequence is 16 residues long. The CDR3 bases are TGTGCCAGCAGTTTCCATTTAGACTGGAGCTCCTACGAGCAGTACTTC. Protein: CASSFHLDWSSYEQYF.

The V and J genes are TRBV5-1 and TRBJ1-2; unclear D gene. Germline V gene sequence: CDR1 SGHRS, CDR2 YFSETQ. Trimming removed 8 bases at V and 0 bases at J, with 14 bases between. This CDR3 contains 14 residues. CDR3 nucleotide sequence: TGCGCCAGACCAGGAAAACGAGCTAACTATGGCTACACCTTC. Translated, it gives CARPGKRANYGYTF.

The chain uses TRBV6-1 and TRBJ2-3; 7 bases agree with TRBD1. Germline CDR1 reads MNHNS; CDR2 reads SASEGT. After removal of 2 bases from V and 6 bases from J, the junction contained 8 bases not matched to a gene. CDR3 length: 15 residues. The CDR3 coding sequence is TGTGCCAGCAGTGAACGCACAGGGGTATTGGATACGCAGTATTTT. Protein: CASSERTGVLDTQYF.

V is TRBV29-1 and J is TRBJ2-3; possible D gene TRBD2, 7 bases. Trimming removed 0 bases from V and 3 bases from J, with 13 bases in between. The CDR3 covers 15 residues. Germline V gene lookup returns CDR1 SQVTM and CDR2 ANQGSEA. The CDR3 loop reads CSVEEWGGATDTQYF. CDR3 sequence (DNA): TGCAGCGTTGAAGAGTGGGGGGGCGCAACAGATACGCAGTATTTT.

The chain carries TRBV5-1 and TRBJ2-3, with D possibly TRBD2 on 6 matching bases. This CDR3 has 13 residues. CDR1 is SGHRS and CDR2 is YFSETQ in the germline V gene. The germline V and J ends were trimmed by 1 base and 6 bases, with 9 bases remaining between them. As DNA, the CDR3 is TGCGCCAGCAGCTTGTATGGGGGGGATACGCAGTATTTT. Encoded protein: CASSLYGGDTQYF.

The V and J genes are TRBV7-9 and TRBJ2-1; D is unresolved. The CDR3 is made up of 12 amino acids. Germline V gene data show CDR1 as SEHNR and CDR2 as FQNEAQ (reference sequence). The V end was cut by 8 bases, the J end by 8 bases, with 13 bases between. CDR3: CASSLSSDEQFF. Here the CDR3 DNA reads TGTGCCAGCTCATTGTCCTCCGATGAGCAGTTCTTC.

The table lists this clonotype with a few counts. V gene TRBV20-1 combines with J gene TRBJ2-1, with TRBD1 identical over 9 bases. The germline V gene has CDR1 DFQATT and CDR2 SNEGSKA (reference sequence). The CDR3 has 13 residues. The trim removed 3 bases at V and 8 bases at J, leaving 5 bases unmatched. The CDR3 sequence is CSARRTGVDEQFF. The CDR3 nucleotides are TGCAGTGCTAGGAGGACAGGGGTCGATGAGCAGTTCTTC.

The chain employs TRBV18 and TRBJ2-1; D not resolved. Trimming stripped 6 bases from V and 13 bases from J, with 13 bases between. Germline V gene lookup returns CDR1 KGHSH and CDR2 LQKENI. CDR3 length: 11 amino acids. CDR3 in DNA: TGTGCCAGCTCGCATACTTTGCATCAGTTCTTC. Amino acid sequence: CASSHTLHQFF.

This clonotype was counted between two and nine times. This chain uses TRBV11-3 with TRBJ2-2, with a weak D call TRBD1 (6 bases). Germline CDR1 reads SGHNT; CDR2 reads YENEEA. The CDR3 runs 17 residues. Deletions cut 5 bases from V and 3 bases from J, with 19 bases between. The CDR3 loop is CASSRGPTGIHTGELFF. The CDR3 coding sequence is TGTGCCAGCAGCCGGGGCCCCACAGGGATCCACACCGGGGAGCTGTTTTTT.

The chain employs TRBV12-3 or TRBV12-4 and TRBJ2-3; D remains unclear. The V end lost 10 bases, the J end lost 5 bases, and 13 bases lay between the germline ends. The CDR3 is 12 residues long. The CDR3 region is CATSPLGDTQYF. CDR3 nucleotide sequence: TGTGCCACCTCACCTTTGGGAGATACGCAGTATTTT.

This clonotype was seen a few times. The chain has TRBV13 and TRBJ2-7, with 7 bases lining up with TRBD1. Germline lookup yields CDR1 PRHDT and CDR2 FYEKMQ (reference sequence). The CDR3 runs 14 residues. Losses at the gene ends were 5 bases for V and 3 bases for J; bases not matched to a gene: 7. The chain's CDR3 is CASSITGTDYEQYF. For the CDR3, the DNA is TGTGCCAGCAGCATAACCGGGACAGACTACGAGCAGTACTTC.

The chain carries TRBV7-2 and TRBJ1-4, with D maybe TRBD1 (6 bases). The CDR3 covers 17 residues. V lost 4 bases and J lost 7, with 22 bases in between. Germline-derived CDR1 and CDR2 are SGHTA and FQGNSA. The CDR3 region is CASSSRSARGDGEKLFF. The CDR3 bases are TGTGCCAGCAGCTCACGTAGCGCTAGGGGGGATGGTGAAAAACTGTTTTTT.

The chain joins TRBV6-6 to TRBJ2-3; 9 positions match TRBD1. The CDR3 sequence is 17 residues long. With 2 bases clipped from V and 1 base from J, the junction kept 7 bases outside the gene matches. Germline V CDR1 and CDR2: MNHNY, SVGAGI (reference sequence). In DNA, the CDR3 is TGTGCCAGCAGTTACGCGGCTGGACAGGGGCGCACAGATACGCAGTATTTT. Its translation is CASSYAAGQGRTDTQYF.

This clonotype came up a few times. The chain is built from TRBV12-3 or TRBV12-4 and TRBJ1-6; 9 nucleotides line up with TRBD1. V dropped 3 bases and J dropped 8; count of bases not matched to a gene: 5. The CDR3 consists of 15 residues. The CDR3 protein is CASSLGQGPYSPLHF. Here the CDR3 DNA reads TGTGCCAGCAGTTTGGGACAGGGTCCGTATTCACCCCTCCACTTT.

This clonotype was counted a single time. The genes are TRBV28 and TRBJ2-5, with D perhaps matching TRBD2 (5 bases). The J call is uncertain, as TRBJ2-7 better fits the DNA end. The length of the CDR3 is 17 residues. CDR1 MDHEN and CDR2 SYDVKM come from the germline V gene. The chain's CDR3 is CASSRETGGLSAYEQYF. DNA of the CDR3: TGTGCCAGCAGTAGGGAGACTGGTGGCCTATCGGCCTACGAGCAGTACTTC.

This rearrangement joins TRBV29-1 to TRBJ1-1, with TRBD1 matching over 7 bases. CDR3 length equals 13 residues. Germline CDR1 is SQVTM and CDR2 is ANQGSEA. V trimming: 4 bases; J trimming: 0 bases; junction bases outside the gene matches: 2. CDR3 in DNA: TGCAGCGTTGGCGACAGGGTGAACACTGAAGCTTTCTTT. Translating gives CSVGDRVNTEAFF.

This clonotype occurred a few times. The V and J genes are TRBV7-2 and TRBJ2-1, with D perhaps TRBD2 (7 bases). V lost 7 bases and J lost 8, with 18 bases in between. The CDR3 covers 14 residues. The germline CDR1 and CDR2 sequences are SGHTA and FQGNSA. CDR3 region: CASNEGGGDHEQFF. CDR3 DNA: TGTGCCAGCAACGAGGGGGGGGGTGACCATGAGCAGTTCTTC.

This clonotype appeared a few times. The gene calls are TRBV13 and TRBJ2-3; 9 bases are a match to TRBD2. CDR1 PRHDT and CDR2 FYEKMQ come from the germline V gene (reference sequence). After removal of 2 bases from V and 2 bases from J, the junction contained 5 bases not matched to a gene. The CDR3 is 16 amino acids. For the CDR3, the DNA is TGTGCCAGCAGCTTATCAGCGGGGGGCCACACAGATACGCAGTATTTT. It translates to CASSLSAGGHTDTQYF.

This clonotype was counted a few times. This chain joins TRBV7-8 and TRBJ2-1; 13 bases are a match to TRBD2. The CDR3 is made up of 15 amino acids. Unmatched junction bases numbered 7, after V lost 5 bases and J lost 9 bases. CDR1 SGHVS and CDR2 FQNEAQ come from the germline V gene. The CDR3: CASSPRTSGGGEQFF. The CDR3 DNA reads TGTGCCAGCAGCCCGCGGACTAGCGGGGGCGGTGAGCAGTTCTTC.

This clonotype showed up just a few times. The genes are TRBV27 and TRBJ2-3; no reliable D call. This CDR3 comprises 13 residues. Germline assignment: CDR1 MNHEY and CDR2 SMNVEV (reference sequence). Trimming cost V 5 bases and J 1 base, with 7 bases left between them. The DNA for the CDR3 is TGTGCCAGCAGTATAACCCGCACAGATACGCAGTATTTT. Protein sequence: CASSITRTDTQYF.

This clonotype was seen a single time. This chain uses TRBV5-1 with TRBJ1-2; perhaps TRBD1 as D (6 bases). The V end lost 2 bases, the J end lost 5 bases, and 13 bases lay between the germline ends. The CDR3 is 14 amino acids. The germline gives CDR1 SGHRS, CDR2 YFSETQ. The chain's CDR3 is CASSLQTGPYGYTF. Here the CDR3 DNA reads TGCGCCAGCAGCTTACAGACAGGACCGTATGGCTACACCTTC.

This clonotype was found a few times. CDR3 in DNA: TGTGCCAGCAGTTCGGCGACAGGGGGCGCCTCCTACGAGCAGTACTTC. This encodes CASSSATGGASYEQYF. This rearrangement joins TRBV28 to TRBJ2-7, with 10 bases aligning to TRBD1. Germline CDR1 and CDR2: MDHEN and SYDVKM. J was trimmed by 0 bases and V by 4 bases; bases with no gene match: 6. The CDR3 runs to 16 residues.

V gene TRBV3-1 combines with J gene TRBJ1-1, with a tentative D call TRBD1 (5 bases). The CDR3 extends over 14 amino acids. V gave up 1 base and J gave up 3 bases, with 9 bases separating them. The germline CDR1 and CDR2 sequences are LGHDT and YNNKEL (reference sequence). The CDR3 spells CASSQARAYTEAFF. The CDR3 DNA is TGTGCCAGCAGCCAAGCCAGGGCGTACACTGAAGCTTTCTTT.

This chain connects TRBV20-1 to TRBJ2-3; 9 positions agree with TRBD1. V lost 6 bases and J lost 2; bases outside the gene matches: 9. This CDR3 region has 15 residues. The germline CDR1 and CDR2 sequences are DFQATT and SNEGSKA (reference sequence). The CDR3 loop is CSAQIGTGITDTQYF. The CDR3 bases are TGCAGTGCCCAGATCGGGACAGGGATCACAGATACGCAGTATTTT.

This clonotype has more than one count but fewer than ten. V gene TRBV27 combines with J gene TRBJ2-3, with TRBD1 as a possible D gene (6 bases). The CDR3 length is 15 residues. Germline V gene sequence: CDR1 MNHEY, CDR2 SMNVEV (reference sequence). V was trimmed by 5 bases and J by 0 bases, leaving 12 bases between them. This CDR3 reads CASSVLTGSTDTQYF. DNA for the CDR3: TGTGCCAGCAGTGTTTTGACAGGAAGCACAGATACGCAGTATTTT.

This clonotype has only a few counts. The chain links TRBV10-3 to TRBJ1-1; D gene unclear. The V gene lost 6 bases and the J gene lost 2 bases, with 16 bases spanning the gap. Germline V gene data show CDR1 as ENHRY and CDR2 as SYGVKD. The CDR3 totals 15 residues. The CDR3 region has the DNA TGTGCCATCAGCCCGACGACGGATCTCAACACTGAAGCTTTCTTT. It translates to CAISPTTDLNTEAFF.

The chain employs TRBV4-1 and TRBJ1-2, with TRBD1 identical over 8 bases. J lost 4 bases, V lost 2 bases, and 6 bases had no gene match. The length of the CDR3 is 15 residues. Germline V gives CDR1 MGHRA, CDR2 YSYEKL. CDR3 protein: CASSQTQTGGYGYTF. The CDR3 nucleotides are TGCGCCAGCAGCCAAACTCAAACAGGGGGCTATGGCTACACCTTC.